Reported below is one T cell receptor (beta chain). The antigen is unknown. PCR amplification relied on 60 Vbeta primers (plus 13 Jbeta primers). Repertoires were generated with immunoSEQ multiplex PCR, while TCRdb's copy carries only in-frame clones and drops some. Among some 130,000 clones listed, 70% to 75% were seen once. The sample originates from a study of cytomegalovirus exposure and HLA in healthy donors. Whole-study context: The approximately 120 million unique TCR beta sequences, from 150 million to 200 million T cells, were found by an earlier analysis.

The CDR3 sequence is 14 residues long. V shed 0 bases and J shed 1 base, with 6 bases lying between them. Germline V lookup: CDR1 MGHRA, CDR2 YSYEKL. Overall study findings and caveats: Across all donors, roughly uniform sequencing depth was an assumption of the presence/absence analyses. A previous analysis found most TCR beta V segments productive roughly 90% or roughly 30% of the time. A classifier reportedly called cytomegalovirus status with high sensitivity and specificity.

The sample consisted of PBMCs. The clonotype comes from a woman in her 40s in good health and CMV-seronegative. The chain couples TRBV4-1 to TRBJ1-1; D is uncertain. CDR3 amino acids: CASSQDAENTEAFF. The DNA for the CDR3 is TGCGCCAGCAGCCAAGATGCGGAGAACACTGAAGCTTTCTTT.